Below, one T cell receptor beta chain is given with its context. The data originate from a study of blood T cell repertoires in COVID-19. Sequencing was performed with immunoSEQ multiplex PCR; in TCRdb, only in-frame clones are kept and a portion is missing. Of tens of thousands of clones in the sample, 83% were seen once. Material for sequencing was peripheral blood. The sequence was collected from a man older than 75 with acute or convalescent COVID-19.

The CDR3 DNA reads as TGTGCCAGCAGCCCTGGGGGCTTCGAAGGCGGAAACACCATATATTTT. This translates into CASSPGGFEGGNTIYF. This chain joins TRBV5-4 and TRBJ1-3, with D tentatively TRBD1 (6 bases). V shed 4 bases and J shed 4 bases, with 18 bases lying between them. From germline, CDR1 is SGHNT and CDR2 YYREEE (reference sequence). This CDR3 spans 16 amino acids.